These T cell receptor beta chains were read from a single sample in a study of shared clonotypes between healthy human individuals. Sequencing used immunoSEQ multiplex PCR; TCRdb keeps in-frame clones, though not all of them. The repertoire holds some 2,400,000 clones, with approximately 94% as singletons. The specimen was naive CD4+ T cells sorted from blood. Every receptor here comes from a young man in good health. Both conserved end residues are part of each CDR3. The D gene is left open where the match is weak. Part of the rows lack a size; the others show once, few, many or a class for expanded clones.

CDR3: CASSLWAGRQETQYF; DNA: TGTGCCAGCAGCTTATGGGCCGGGAGGCAAGAGACCCAGTACTTC; size: -; V: TRBV7-9; D: TRBD2; J: TRBJ2-5
CDR3: CASSLGVRTPQHF; DNA: TGCGCCAGCAGCTTGGGCGTCCGAACGCCCCAGCATTTT; size: -; V: TRBV5-1; D: -; J: TRBJ1-5
CDR3: CASSPGGGNEKLFF; DNA: TGTGCCAGCAGCCCCGGAGGGGGTAATGAAAAACTGTTTTTT; size: -; V: TRBV28; D: -; J: TRBJ1-4
CDR3: CASRSITGYGNTIYF; DNA: TGTGCCAGCAGATCCATTACAGGGTATGGAAACACCATATATTTT; size: -; V: TRBV6-1; D: -; J: TRBJ1-3
CDR3: CSVLDQYNSPLHF; DNA: TGCAGCGTCCTCGACCAATATAATTCACCCCTCCACTTT; size: -; V: TRBV29-1; D: -; J: TRBJ1-6
CDR3: CASSPPLGLADNEQFF; DNA: TGTGCCAGCTCACCACCGTTGGGACTAGCGGACAATGAGCAGTTCTTC; size: -; V: TRBV18; D: TRBD2; J: TRBJ2-1
CDR3: CASRSGGGSTDTQYF; DNA: TGTGCCAGCAGGTCTGGCGGGGGCAGCACAGATACGCAGTATTTT; size: -; V: TRBV6-1; D: -; J: TRBJ2-3
CDR3: CASSLQDPLREKLFF; DNA: TGTGCCAGCTCACTACAGGACCCTCTAAGGGAAAAACTGTTTTTT; size: -; V: TRBV18; D: -; J: TRBJ1-4
CDR3: CASSVSGTGTYEQYF; DNA: TGTGCCAGCAGCGTATCAGGGACTGGGACCTACGAGCAGTACTTC; size: -; V: TRBV9; D: -; J: TRBJ2-7
CDR3: CASSLEGAAPYF; DNA: TGTGCCAGCAGCTTAGAGGGGGCCGCCCCTTACTTC; size: -; V: TRBV7-2; D: TRBD1; J: TRBJ2-5
CDR3: CASSQVDRGGSYNEQFF; DNA: TGTGCCAGCAGCCAAGTCGACAGGGGGGGCTCCTACAATGAGCAGTTCTTC; size: -; V: TRBV14; D: TRBD1; J: TRBJ2-1
CDR3: CASSGPELSGNTIYF; DNA: TGTGCCAGCAGTGGACCGGAATTGTCTGGAAACACCATATATTTT; size: -; V: TRBV28; D: -; J: TRBJ1-3
CDR3: CASRDRTANYGYTF; DNA: TGTGCCTCGCGGGACAGGACTGCTAACTATGGCTACACCTTC; size: -; V: TRBV30; D: TRBD1; J: TRBJ1-2
CDR3: CASSAGQLQETQYF; DNA: TGTGCCAGCAGCGCAGGACAGCTACAAGAGACCCAGTACTTC; size: -; V: TRBV9; D: -; J: TRBJ2-5
CDR3: CASSPRTANYPILYEQYF; DNA: TGTGCCAGCAGTCCGCGGACAGCCAACTACCCAATCCTTTACGAGCAGTACTTC; size: -; V: TRBV27; D: -; J: TRBJ2-7
CDR3: CASSIDPGQGNEKLFF; DNA: TGTGCCAGTAGTATAGATCCTGGACAGGGGAATGAAAAACTGTTTTTT; size: -; V: TRBV19; D: TRBD1; J: TRBJ1-4
CDR3: CASSPRGRGSNSPLHF; DNA: TGTGCCAGCAGCCCCCGGGGGCGGGGGTCGAATTCACCCCTCCACTTT; size: -; V: TRBV11-2; D: -; J: TRBJ1-6
CDR3: CASSDQRGPSYEQYF; DNA: TGTGCCAGCAGTGACCAGCGGGGGCCATCCTACGAGCAGTACTTC; size: -; V: TRBV28; D: TRBD2; J: TRBJ2-7
CDR3: CASSLNLVGVNTEAFF; DNA: TGTGCCAGCAGCTTAAATCTTGTCGGGGTAAATACTGAAGCTTTCTTT; size: -; V: TRBV7-3; D: -; J: TRBJ1-1
CDR3: CASTGGGGTGVGPQHF; DNA: TGTGCCAGTACCGGAGGGGGGGGCACCGGTGTGGGGCCCCAGCATTTT; size: -; V: TRBV19; D: -; J: TRBJ1-5
CDR3: CASSYGGAKNIQYF; DNA: TGTGCCAGCAGTTACGGGGGAGCCAAAAACATTCAGTACTTC; size: -; V: TRBV6-5; D: -; J: TRBJ2-4
CDR3: CASSYSPPGNEQFF; DNA: TGTGCCAGCAGTTACTCTCCACCGGGGAATGAGCAGTTCTTC; size: -; V: TRBV6-5; D: -; J: TRBJ2-1
CDR3: CASSYSRGFQETQYF; DNA: TGTGCCAGCAGTTACTCTCGGGGTTTCCAAGAGACCCAGTACTTC; size: -; V: TRBV6-5; D: -; J: TRBJ2-5
CDR3: CASGRREQQYF; DNA: TGTGCCAGCGGGCGGCGGGAGCAGCAGTACTTC; size: -; V: TRBV2; D: TRBD2; J: TRBJ2-7
CDR3: CAIRGLRSGELFF; DNA: TGTGCCATCAGGGGGCTAAGGTCCGGGGAGCTGTTTTTT; size: -; V: TRBV10-3; D: -; J: TRBJ2-2
CDR3: CASSSDRTYNQPQHF; DNA: TGTGCCAGCAGTTCGGACAGGACCTACAATCAGCCCCAGCATTTT; size: -; V: TRBV6-1; D: TRBD1; J: TRBJ1-5
CDR3: CASSLQGETYNSPLHF; DNA: TGTGCCAGCAGCTTGCAAGGGGAAACCTATAATTCACCCCTCCACTTT; size: few; V: TRBV7-9; D: -; J: TRBJ1-6
CDR3: CASSRDFYEQYF; DNA: TGTGCCAGCAGCCGGGACTTCTACGAGCAGTACTTC; size: -; V: TRBV7-9; D: -; J: TRBJ2-7
CDR3: CASSLEGVSYEQYF; DNA: TGTGCCAGCAGCTTAGAAGGGGTCTCCTACGAGCAGTACTTC; size: -; V: TRBV13; D: -; J: TRBJ2-7
CDR3: CASSLGVKGKDSPLHF; DNA: TGTGCCAGCAGCTTGGGGGTGAAGGGGAAGGATTCACCCCTCCACTTT; size: -; V: TRBV5-4; D: -; J: TRBJ1-6
CDR3: CASSTGQGGLKNIQYF; DNA: TGCGCCAGCAGCACCGGACAGGGCGGCCTCAAAAACATTCAGTACTTC; size: -; V: TRBV7-9; D: TRBD1; J: TRBJ2-4
CDR3: CASSPQGGREQPQHF; DNA: TGTGCCAGCTCACCTCAAGGGGGCCGGGAGCAGCCCCAGCATTTT; size: -; V: TRBV18; D: TRBD1; J: TRBJ1-5
CDR3: CASSQKVADTQYF; DNA: TGCGCCAGCAGCCAGAAAGTGGCAGATACGCAGTATTTT; size: -; V: TRBV4-3; D: -; J: TRBJ2-3
CDR3: CASSLSALSGSYEQYF; DNA: TGTGCCAGCAGCTTAAGCGCGCTTTCGGGGTCGTACGAGCAGTACTTC; size: -; V: TRBV11-2; D: -; J: TRBJ2-7
CDR3: CASSDWQKTRETQYF; DNA: TGTGCCAGCAGTGATTGGCAGAAGACCCGAGAGACCCAGTACTTC; size: -; V: TRBV25-1; D: -; J: TRBJ2-5
CDR3: CASSVGGNQPQHF; DNA: TGCGCCAGCAGCGTCGGGGGGAATCAGCCCCAGCATTTT; size: -; V: TRBV5-1; D: -; J: TRBJ1-5
CDR3: CAWSGGTKGKPQHF; DNA: TGTGCCTGGAGTGGAGGGACAAAGGGGAAGCCCCAGCATTTT; size: once; V: TRBV30; D: -; J: TRBJ1-5
CDR3: CASSFELVRTKVGEQYF; DNA: TGTGCCAGCAGCTTCGAATTAGTAAGGACTAAGGTGGGGGAGCAGTACTTC; size: -; V: TRBV5-4; D: -; J: TRBJ2-7
CDR3: CASSGQTNEKLFF; DNA: TGTGCCAGCTCTGGCCAGACTAATGAAAAACTGTTTTTT; size: -; V: TRBV18; D: -; J: TRBJ1-4
CDR3: CASSQDFHGGGHGDTQYF; DNA: TGCGCCAGCAGCCAAGATTTTCACGGCGGGGGCCATGGAGATACGCAGTATTTT; size: once; V: TRBV4-1; D: -; J: TRBJ2-3
CDR3: CASSIVQNTGELFF; DNA: TGTGCCAGTAGTATAGTTCAGAACACCGGGGAGCTGTTTTTT; size: -; V: TRBV19; D: -; J: TRBJ2-2
CDR3: CASSDSGANVLTF; DNA: TGTGCCAGCAGTGACTCTGGGGCCAACGTCCTGACTTTC; size: few; V: TRBV6-1; D: -; J: TRBJ2-6
CDR3: CASSGGLSTDTQYF; DNA: TGTGCCAGCAGCGGGGGGCTCAGCACAGATACGCAGTATTTT; size: -; V: TRBV5-4; D: -; J: TRBJ2-3
CDR3: CAISGTGQETQYF; DNA: TGTGCCATCAGCGGGACTGGGCAAGAGACCCAGTACTTC; size: -; V: TRBV10-3; D: -; J: TRBJ2-5
CDR3: CASLPSSGANVLTF; DNA: TGCGCCAGCCTACCATCCTCTGGGGCCAACGTCCTGACTTTC; size: -; V: TRBV5-1; D: -; J: TRBJ2-6
CDR3: CASSARGGQPQHF; DNA: TGTGCCAGCAGCGCCAGGGGGGGCCAGCCCCAGCATTTT; size: -; V: TRBV7-2; D: TRBD1; J: TRBJ1-5
CDR3: CASSYSSGTQPQHF; DNA: TGTGCCAGCAGTTACTCCTCCGGAACCCAGCCCCAGCATTTT; size: -; V: TRBV6-6; D: -; J: TRBJ1-5
CDR3: CASSAGGENSPLHF; DNA: TGTGCCAGCAGTGCGGGGGGGGAGAATTCACCCCTCCACTTT; size: -; V: TRBV27; D: -; J: TRBJ1-6
CDR3: CASSVGPAGELSTDTQYF; DNA: TGTGCCAGCAGCGTAGGCCCAGCGGGGGAGCTAAGCACAGATACGCAGTATTTT; size: -; V: TRBV9; D: TRBD2; J: TRBJ2-3
CDR3: CASTQQGYEQYF; DNA: TGTGCCAGCACCCAACAGGGGTACGAGCAGTACTTC; size: once; V: TRBV6-6; D: TRBD1; J: TRBJ2-7
CDR3: CASSYNTGNTEAFF; DNA: TGCGCCAGCAGCTATAATACAGGGAACACTGAAGCTTTCTTT; size: -; V: TRBV5-1; D: -; J: TRBJ1-1
CDR3: CASSPDSYNEQFF; DNA: TGTGCCAGCAGCCCCGACTCCTACAATGAGCAGTTCTTC; size: -; V: TRBV7-3; D: -; J: TRBJ2-1
CDR3: CAIKIGLANQETQYF; DNA: TGTGCCATCAAGATAGGGCTAGCGAACCAAGAGACCCAGTACTTC; size: -; V: TRBV10-3; D: -; J: TRBJ2-5